Included here is one T cell receptor beta chain sequence, with context. Here immunoSEQ multiplex PCR was the method, and the copy in TCRdb shows in-frame clones only, minus some. This table has hundreds of thousands of clones, around 90% appearing once. The sample originates from a study of blood T cell repertoires in COVID-19. From germline, CDR1 is SGHTA and CDR2 FQGNSA. Trimming took 5 bases from V and 11 from J; bases not matched to a gene: 12. The CDR3 runs 14 residues. The origin of this receptor is a woman aged 18-29 years with acute or convalescent COVID-19. The chain carries TRBV7-2 and TRBJ1-5; 7 bases align to TRBD1. Input material: peripheral blood. Here the CDR3 reads CASSPGGDRRAQHF. The DNA for the CDR3 is TGTGCCAGCAGCCCGGGGGGGGACAGACGGGCCCAGCATTTT.